These 12 T cell receptor beta chains came from one sample sequenced in a study of T cells in Graves' hyperthyroidism and ophthalmopathy (dated by TCRdb to between 2018 and 2021). The method was multiplex PCR. Instrument on record: Illumina HiSeq 2000. TCR beta CDR3 regions were amplified from RNA transcripts. The first round of RT-PCR for the TCR CDR3 was performed with the HTBI primer set and the Qiagen OneStep RT-PCR kit. TCRdb passed the public sequencing reads through fastp at Q25 and MiXCR, retaining productive beta sequences. When rows share a CDR3 protein, they turn into one entry using the most common DNA and genes. The sample records about 34,000 distinct CDR3 sequences, about 53% of which are singletons. The top ten clonotypes cover around a quarter of the sample. Sequenced input: blood. Every receptor here comes from a middle-aged woman with Graves' ophthalmopathy.

Comments on this clonotype: One base away lies a much larger clone, so this may be a sequencing read error. The chain joins TRBV28 to TRBJ2-3; TRBD1 is a possible D gene (6 bases). The CDR3 spans 15 residues. Per the germline V gene, CDR1 is MDHEN and CDR2 is SYDVKM. The ends were cut back, 6 bases at V and 2 bases at J, with 15 bases in the middle. The CDR3 loop is CASRVQGTNTDTQYF. The CDR3 DNA reads TGTGCCAGCAGAGTACAGGGCACTAACACAGATACGCAGTATTTT.

This clonotype has at least ten counts. V gene TRBV7-2 combines with J gene TRBJ1-2; D gene ambiguous. Germline assignment: CDR1 SGHTA and CDR2 FQGNSA. Trimming shortened V by 5 bases and J by 8 bases, and 15 bases separated the two germline ends. The CDR3 has 13 residues. The CDR3 DNA is TGTGCCAGCAGCCCCCCCCGATTATCGGGCTACACCTTC. Its protein product is CASSPPRLSGYTF.

This clonotype was seen ten or more times. V and J are TRBV27 and TRBJ1-1; D remains unclear. The CDR3 has 11 residues. V was cut by 6 bases and J by 1 base, with 3 bases left in between. Germline V gene lookup returns CDR1 MNHEY and CDR2 SMNVEV (reference sequence). CDR3 DNA sequence: TGTGCCAGCAGAAAGAACACTGAAGCTTTCTTT. Translation gives CASRKNTEAFF.

Sample share makes this clonotype medium-sized. V usage is TRBV19 and J usage is TRBJ2-2; TRBD2 agrees at 13 bases. Per the germline V gene, CDR1 is LNHDA and CDR2 is SQIVND (reference sequence). This CDR3 comprises 14 residues. Trimming at V came to 11 bases and at J to 6 bases, leaving 6 bases not matched to a gene. CDR3 residues: CAAGLAGIPGELFF. In DNA form, the CDR3 reads TGTGCCGCGGGACTAGCGGGAATCCCCGGGGAGCTGTTTTTT.

The V call is TRBV4-3, the J call TRBJ2-2, with D unclear. Trimming cost V 0 bases and J 8 bases, with 7 bases left between them. Germline CDR1 LGHNA, CDR2 YSLEER. There are 13 residues in the CDR3. The CDR3 region is CASSQDRVGELFF. The CDR3 coding sequence is TGCGCCAGCAGCCAAGATCGAGTAGGGGAGCTGTTTTTT.

The chain uses TRBV11-2 and TRBJ1-1, with 7 nucleotides matching TRBD1. There are 15 residues in the CDR3. V was clipped by 4 bases and J by 5 bases; unmatched bases: 10. Germline CDR1 SGHAT, CDR2 FQNNGV. This CDR3 reads CASSSGTARGTEAFF. The CDR3 DNA reads as TGTGCCAGCAGCTCTGGGACAGCAAGGGGGACTGAAGCTTTCTTT.

The chain carries TRBV29-1 and TRBJ2-3; 8 bases align to TRBD1. The V and J ends lost 8 bases and 1 base, in that order; junction bases with no gene match: 5. The germline V gene encodes CDR1 SQVTM and CDR2 ANQGSEA. The CDR3 extends over 13 amino acids. CDR3 in amino acids: CSRGRGRTDTQYF. CDR3 nucleotides: TGCAGCAGAGGCAGGGGGCGCACAGATACGCAGTATTTT.

This clonotype was observed at least ten times. This sequence joins TRBV6-1 and TRBJ2-3, with D uncertain. Germline assignment: CDR1 MNHNS and CDR2 SASEGT. V was trimmed by 11 bases and J by 0 bases, leaving 12 bases between them. The CDR3 has 13 amino acids. The CDR3: CAPRPSSTDTQYF. Written as DNA, the CDR3 is TGTGCCCCCAGGCCATCTAGCACAGATACGCAGTATTTT.

This clonotype was detected ten times or more. The rearrangement links TRBV6-5 to TRBJ2-7; no clear D gene. V was clipped by 0 bases and J by 3 bases, with 9 bases between them. CDR1 is MNHEY, CDR2 SVGAGI, per germline. This CDR3 region has 14 residues. The CDR3 nucleotides are TGTGCCAGCAGTTACTCGACACCGGACTACGAGCAGTACTTC. This translates into CASSYSTPDYEQYF.

By frequency in the sample, this clonotype is medium-sized. The rearrangement links TRBV7-6 to TRBJ2-5, with D unclear. The CDR3 is made up of 15 amino acids. The ends were cut back, 6 bases at V and 2 bases at J, with 16 bases in the middle. Germline V gene sequence: CDR1 SGHVS, CDR2 FNYEAQ. CDR3 DNA sequence: TGTGCCAGCAGTCGACTCCCGGGTGAACAAGAGACCCAGTACTTC. Translating gives CASSRLPGEQETQYF.

This clonotype showed up many times. CDR3 residues: CASRAGQGNSPLHF. Written as DNA, the CDR3 is TGTGCCAGCAGAGCCGGACAGGGAAATTCACCCCTCCACTTT. V gene TRBV6-2 or TRBV6-3 combines with J gene TRBJ1-6; TRBD1 aligns across 8 bases. Germline loops: CDR1 MNHEY, CDR2 SVGEGT. The CDR3 runs to 14 residues. Trimming took 6 bases from V and 7 from J; bases not matched to a gene: 5.

As regards this clonotype: A read error is possible here, since a much larger clone lies one base away. The chain couples TRBV30 to TRBJ1-2, with a tentative D call TRBD1 (6 bases). Trimming left V 4 bases short and J 8 bases short, with 11 bases between. The germline V gene encodes CDR1 GTSNPN and CDR2 SVGIG (reference sequence). This CDR3 spans 11 amino acids. The CDR3 loop is CAWTTGPGYTF. DNA for the CDR3: TGTGCCTGGACTACAGGGCCGGGCTACACCTTC.